The clone carrying this TCR beta chain occurred once. Repertoires were generated with immunoSEQ multiplex PCR, while TCRdb's copy carries only in-frame clones and drops some. Among some 190,000 clones listed, around 86% were seen once. Germline V lookup: CDR1 KGHSH, CDR2 LQKENI. V was clipped by 6 bases and J by 4 bases, with 10 bases between them. This CDR3 contains 13 residues. This sample is drawn from a study of cytomegalovirus exposure and HLA in healthy donors. Sequences were obtained from PBMCs. The chain recombines TRBV18 with TRBJ1-5, with D maybe TRBD1 (6 bases). The sequence derives from a woman younger than 35 in good health and CMV-seronegative. This CDR3 reads CASSSDRNQPQHF. CDR3 nucleotide sequence: TGTGCCAGCTCTTCGGACAGAAATCAGCCCCAGCATTTT.